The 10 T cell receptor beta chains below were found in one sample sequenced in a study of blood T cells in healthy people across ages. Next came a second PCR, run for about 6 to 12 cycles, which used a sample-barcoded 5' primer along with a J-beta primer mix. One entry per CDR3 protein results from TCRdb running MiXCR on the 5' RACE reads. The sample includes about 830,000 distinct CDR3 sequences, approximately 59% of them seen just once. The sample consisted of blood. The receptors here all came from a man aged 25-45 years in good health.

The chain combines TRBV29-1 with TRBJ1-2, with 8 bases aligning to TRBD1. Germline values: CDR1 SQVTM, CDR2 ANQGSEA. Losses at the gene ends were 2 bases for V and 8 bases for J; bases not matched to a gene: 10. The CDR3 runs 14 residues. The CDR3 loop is CSVERLAGGDGYTF. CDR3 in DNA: TGCAGCGTTGAAAGGTTGGCAGGGGGCGACGGCTACACCTTC. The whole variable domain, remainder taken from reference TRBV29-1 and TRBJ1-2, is SAVISQKPSRDICQRGTSLTIQCQVDSQVTMMFWYRQQPGQSLTLIATANQGSEATYESGFVIDKFPISRPNLTFSTLTVSNMSPEDSSIYLCSVERLAGGDGYTFGSGTRLTVV.

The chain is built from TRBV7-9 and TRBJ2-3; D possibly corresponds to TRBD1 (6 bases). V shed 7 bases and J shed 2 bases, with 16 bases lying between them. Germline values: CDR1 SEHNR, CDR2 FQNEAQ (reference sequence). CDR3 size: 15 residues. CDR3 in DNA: TGTGCCAGCACCCCCGGGACACTAACCACAGATACGCAGTATTTT. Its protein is CASTPGTLTTDTQYF.

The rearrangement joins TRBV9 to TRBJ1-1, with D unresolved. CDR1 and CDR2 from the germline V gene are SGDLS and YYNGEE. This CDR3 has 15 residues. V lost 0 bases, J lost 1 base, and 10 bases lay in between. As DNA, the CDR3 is TGTGCCAGCAGCGTAGGGGAGGGAGGGAACACTGAAGCTTTCTTT. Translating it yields CASSVGEGGNTEAFF.

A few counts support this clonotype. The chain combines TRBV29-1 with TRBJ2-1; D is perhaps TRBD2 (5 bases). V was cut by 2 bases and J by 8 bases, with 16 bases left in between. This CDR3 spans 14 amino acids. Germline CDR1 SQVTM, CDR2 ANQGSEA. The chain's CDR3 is CSVELGRVSYEQFF. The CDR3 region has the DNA TGCAGCGTTGAACTAGGGCGGGTAAGCTATGAGCAGTTCTTC.

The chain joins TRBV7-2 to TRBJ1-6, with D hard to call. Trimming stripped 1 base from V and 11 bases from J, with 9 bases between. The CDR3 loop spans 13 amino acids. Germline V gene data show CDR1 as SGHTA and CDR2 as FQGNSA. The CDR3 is CASSLEISTPLHF. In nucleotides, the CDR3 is TGTGCCAGCAGCTTAGAGATTAGTACACCCCTCCACTTT.

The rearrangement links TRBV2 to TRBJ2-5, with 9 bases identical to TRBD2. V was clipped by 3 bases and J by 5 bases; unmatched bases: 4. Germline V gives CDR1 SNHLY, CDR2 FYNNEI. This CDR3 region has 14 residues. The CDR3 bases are TGTGCCAGCAGTGAGCGGGGGGGCCGTGAGACCCAGTACTTC. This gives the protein CASSERGGRETQYF.

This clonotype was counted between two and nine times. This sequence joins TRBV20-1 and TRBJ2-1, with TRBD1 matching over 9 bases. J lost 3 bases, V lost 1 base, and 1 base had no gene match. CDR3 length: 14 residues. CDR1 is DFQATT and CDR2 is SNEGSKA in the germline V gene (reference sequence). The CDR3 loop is CSARGDRVYNEQFF. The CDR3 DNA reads TGCAGTGCTAGAGGGGACAGGGTCTACAATGAGCAGTTCTTC.

The CDR3 protein is CASSPYRGLYLAEAFF. CDR3 in DNA: TGTGCCAGCAGTCCTTACAGGGGTTTATATTTGGCTGAAGCTTTCTTT. This chain connects TRBV6-5 to TRBJ1-1; TRBD1 aligns across 7 bases. With V trimmed by 5 bases and J by 6 bases, 15 bases remained unmatched. This CDR3 spans 16 amino acids. Germline values: CDR1 MNHEY, CDR2 SVGAGI.

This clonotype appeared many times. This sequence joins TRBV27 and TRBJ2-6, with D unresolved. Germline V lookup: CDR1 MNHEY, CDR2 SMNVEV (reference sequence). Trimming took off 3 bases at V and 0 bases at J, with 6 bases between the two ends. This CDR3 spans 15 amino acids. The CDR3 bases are TGTGCCAGCAGTTTTTCCTCCTCTGGGGCCAACGTCCTGACTTTC. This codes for CASSFSSSGANVLTF.

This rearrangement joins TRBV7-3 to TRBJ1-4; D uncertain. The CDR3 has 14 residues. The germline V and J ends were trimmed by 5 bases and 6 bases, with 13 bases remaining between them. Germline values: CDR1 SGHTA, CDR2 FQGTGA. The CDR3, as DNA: TGTGCCAGCAGCCCGACGGCGGGTCATGAAAAACTGTTTTTT. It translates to CASSPTAGHEKLFF.